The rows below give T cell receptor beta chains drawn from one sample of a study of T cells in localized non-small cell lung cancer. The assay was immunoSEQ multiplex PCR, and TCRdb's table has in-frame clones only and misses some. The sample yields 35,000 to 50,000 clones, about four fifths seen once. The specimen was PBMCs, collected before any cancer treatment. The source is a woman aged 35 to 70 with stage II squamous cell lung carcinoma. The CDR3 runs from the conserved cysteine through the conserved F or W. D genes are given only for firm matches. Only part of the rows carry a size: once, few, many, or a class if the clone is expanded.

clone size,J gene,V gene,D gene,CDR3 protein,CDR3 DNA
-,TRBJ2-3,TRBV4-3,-,CASSEGITDTQYF,TGCGCCAGCAGCGAGGGGATCACAGATACGCAGTATTTT
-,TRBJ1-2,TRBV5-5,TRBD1,CASSTKPGGAIGYTF,TGTGCCAGCAGCACGAAGCCAGGGGGGGCTATCGGCTACACCTTC
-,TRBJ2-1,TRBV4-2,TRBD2,CASSQPPLAGETNEQFF,TGTGCCAGCAGCCAACCCCCCCTAGCGGGGGAAACCAATGAGCAGTTCTTC
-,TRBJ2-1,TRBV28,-,CASRAYNWFF,TGTGCCAGCCGAGCTTACAATTGGTTCTTC
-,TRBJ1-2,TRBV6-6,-,CASSYSRGMGLTF,TGTGCCAGCAGTTACTCGCGGGGGATGGGACTCACCTTC
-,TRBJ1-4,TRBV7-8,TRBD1,CASSLAEQGVKLFF,TGTGCCAGCAGCTTAGCCGAACAGGGGGTCAAACTGTTTTTT
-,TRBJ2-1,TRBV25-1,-,CASSPLRTAYNEQFF,TGTGCCAGCAGTCCCCTCCGGACGGCTTACAATGAGCAGTTCTTC
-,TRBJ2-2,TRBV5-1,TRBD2,CASSLALSSGAANTGELFF,TGCGCCAGCAGCTTGGCCTTGTCTAGCGGGGCCGCGAACACCGGGGAGCTGTTTTTT
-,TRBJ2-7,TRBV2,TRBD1,CASGAWTGISEQYF,TGTGCCAGCGGGGCGTGGACAGGGATATCCGAGCAGTACTTC
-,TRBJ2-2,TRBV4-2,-,CASSQDWGRTGELFF,TGTGCCAGCAGCCAAGACTGGGGTCGCACCGGGGAGCTGTTTTTT
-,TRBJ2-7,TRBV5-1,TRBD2,CASSPGTSGTGEQYF,TGCGCCAGCAGCCCCGGGACTAGCGGGACGGGCGAGCAGTACTTC
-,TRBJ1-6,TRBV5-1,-,CASSPQGTRNSPLHF,TGCGCCAGCAGCCCGCAGGGTACCCGAAATTCACCCCTCCACTTT
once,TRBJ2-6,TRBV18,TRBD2,CASSPRTSSGANVLTF,TGTGCCAGCTCACCTAGGACTAGCTCTGGGGCCAACGTCCTGACTTTC